This T cell receptor beta chain originates from a study of cytomegalovirus exposure and HLA in healthy donors. On this clone itself: Its antigen is unidentified.

Trimming shortened V by 8 bases and J by 2 bases, and 10 bases separated the two germline ends. This CDR3 contains 13 residues. The germline CDR1 and CDR2 sequences are LNHDA and SQIVND (reference sequence). Only in-frame clones appear in the TCRdb table, and some are missing; sequencing was by immunoSEQ multiplex PCR. The repertoire holds about 310,000 clones, with 88% as singletons. Study observations and caveats: The study designated fewer than 200 TCR beta chains cytomegalovirus-associated. Most TCRs appeared rarely, but some public TCRs recurred in many donors.

The V call is TRBV19, the J call TRBJ1-5; D might be TRBD1 (5 bases). The sequenced sample was PBMCs. The receptor's source is a man aged 30 to 39 in good health and CMV-seronegative. The CDR3 here is CASASTGNQPQHF. CDR3 DNA sequence: TGTGCCAGTGCATCGACAGGCAATCAGCCCCAGCATTTT.